The 30 T cell receptor beta chains given below trace back to one sample, sequenced in a study of vaccination and CD4 T cells after COVID-19 (dated by TCRdb to 2022 to 2024). The library was produced with PCR. The reads were generated on an Illumina iSeq 100. DNA from cultured CD4+ T cells was subjected to TCR sequencing with the Oncomine TCR Beta short-read assay at the Johns Hopkins FTIC core. TCRdb ran its own pipeline on the public reads, namely fastp trimming at Q25 and MiXCR clone calling, and kept in-frame beta chains. Every CDR3 protein is listed once, alongside the most common genes and DNA of its rows. The sample table records around 13,000 distinct CDR3 sequences; 25% to 30% of these occur just once. The ten largest clones take up approximately 8% of the sample. No antigens are known for them. The treatment or condition label, read with the paper, signifies: approximately nine-day PBMC culture with coronavirus spike peptide pools or control peptides (ViraFEST assay).

The specimen was CD4+ T cells from blood, cultured in vitro. These receptors were obtained from a human donor who had recovered from COVID-19.

There are a few counts of this clonotype. The chain uses TRBV27 and TRBJ2-3; tentative D call: TRBD2 (6 bases). Trimming took off 3 bases at V and 0 bases at J, with 16 bases between the two ends. The CDR3 is 17 residues long. Germline CDR1 MNHEY, CDR2 SMNVEV (reference sequence). This CDR3 reads CASSFVFGTRSTDTQYF. Written as DNA, the CDR3 is TGTGCCAGCAGTTTTGTCTTCGGGACTCGCAGCACAGATACGCAGTATTTT.

This chain joins TRBV12-3 or TRBV12-4 and TRBJ1-4, with a tentative D call TRBD1 (5 bases). Trimming left V 5 bases short and J 5 bases short, with 12 bases between. CDR3 length equals 14 residues. For the CDR3, the DNA is TGTGCCAGCAGTCAGGGACCTAAGAATGAAAAACTGTTTTTT. This encodes CASSQGPKNEKLFF.

This sequence joins TRBV11-3 and TRBJ2-5; 9 nucleotides agree with TRBD2. Germline V gene data show CDR1 as SGHNT and CDR2 as YENEEA. The CDR3 has 16 amino acids. V shed 1 base and J 1 base; nucleotides not matched to a gene: 4. For the CDR3, the DNA is TGTGCCAGCAGCTTAGGTCCAGCGGGGGGCCAAGAGACCCAGTACTTC. It yields the protein CASSLGPAGGQETQYF.

The J gene is TRBJ2-7, the V gene TRBV18; D possibly uses TRBD1 or TRBD2 (5 bases each). V gave up 3 bases and J gave up 2 bases, with 8 bases separating them. Germline CDR1 is KGHSH and CDR2 is LQKENI. CDR3 length: 13 amino acids. CDR3 amino acids: CASSPGTAYEQYF. The CDR3, as DNA: TGTGCCAGCTCACCCGGGACGGCCTACGAGCAGTACTTC.

This clonotype was picked up a small number of times. The chain is built from TRBV20-1 and TRBJ2-3; 7 nucleotides match TRBD2. Germline V lookup: CDR1 DFQATT, CDR2 SNEGSKA (reference sequence). J gave up 5 bases and V 6 bases, and 8 bases lay outside the gene matches. The CDR3 is 13 amino acids. DNA of the CDR3: TGCAGTGCCCCGACTAGCTCAAGAGATACGCAGTATTTT. It yields the protein CSAPTSSRDTQYF.

The rearrangement links TRBV6-5 to TRBJ1-4, with D maybe TRBD1 (5 bases). The ends were cut back, 0 bases at V and 0 bases at J, with 5 bases in the middle. Germline values: CDR1 MNHEY, CDR2 SVGAGI. The CDR3 consists of 15 residues. CDR3 nucleotide sequence: TGTGCCAGCAGTTACTCGGGGGCAACTAATGAAAAACTGTTTTTT. Protein: CASSYSGATNEKLFF.

This clonotype was picked up a small number of times. In DNA form, the CDR3 reads TGTGCCATCAGGGAACAGGGAGGATCGAACACTGAAGCTTTCTTT. It translates to CAIREQGGSNTEAFF. The chain recombines TRBV10-3 with TRBJ1-1, with D tentatively TRBD1 (6 bases). V was cut by 6 bases and J by 1 base, with 15 bases left in between. Looked up from germline, CDR1 is ENHRY and CDR2 is SYGVKD. The CDR3 loop spans 15 amino acids.

This sequence joins TRBV6-2 or TRBV6-3 and TRBJ2-7; D is possibly TRBD2 (6 bases). This CDR3 contains 14 residues. V lost 4 bases to trimming and J lost 4 bases, with 14 bases between them. CDR1 is MNHEY and CDR2 is SVGEGT in the germline V gene. The CDR3 protein is CASSSSGAYYEQYF. CDR3 DNA: TGTGCCAGCAGTTCCTCGGGAGCCTATTACGAGCAGTACTTC.

This clonotype showed up just a few times. V usage is TRBV20-1 and J usage is TRBJ2-5; 12 positions match TRBD1. The CDR3 covers 15 residues. The V gene's germline CDR1 is DFQATT and CDR2 SNEGSKA (reference sequence). V shed 6 bases and J 6 bases; nucleotides not matched to a gene: 11. The CDR3, as DNA: TGCAGTGCGAGCCCCGGGACAGGGGGCCTAAAGACCCAGTACTTC. This encodes CSASPGTGGLKTQYF.

The chain joins TRBV20-1 to TRBJ2-3; D ambiguous. With 3 bases removed from V and 9 bases from J, the gap between germline ends came to 7 bases. The CDR3 is 10 amino acids. Looked up from germline, CDR1 is DFQATT and CDR2 is SNEGSKA (reference sequence). CDR3 sequence: CSASLETQYF. As DNA, the CDR3 is TGCAGTGCTAGCCTAGAAACGCAGTATTTT.

This clonotype has more than one count but fewer than ten. The J gene is TRBJ2-5, the V gene TRBV6-1; 11 bases map to TRBD1. Germline V gene lookup returns CDR1 MNHNS and CDR2 SASEGT. There are 14 residues in the CDR3. The V segment lost 11 bases and the J segment 4 bases; nucleotides outside the gene matches: 9. CDR3 DNA sequence: TGTGCCGGGCGCGGGACAGGGGGAGTAGAGACCCAGTACTTC. Translation gives CAGRGTGGVETQYF.

This rearrangement joins TRBV3-1 to TRBJ2-7, with 9 bases lining up with TRBD1. The CDR3 extends over 15 amino acids. Per the germline V gene, CDR1 is LGHDT and CDR2 is YNNKEL (reference sequence). V gave up 6 bases and J gave up 3 bases; unmatched junction bases: 9. CDR3 in DNA: TGTGCCAGCAGTTCCGGGACAGGGACTTTCTACGAGCAGTACTTC. Translating it yields CASSSGTGTFYEQYF.

The chain couples TRBV20-1 to TRBJ2-1, with D perhaps TRBD2 (5 bases). The CDR3 runs 17 residues. CDR1 is DFQATT and CDR2 is SNEGSKA in the germline V gene (reference sequence). Trimming removed 0 bases at V and 6 bases at J, with 21 bases between. The CDR3 here is CSARDLSEGGFGNEQFF. DNA of the CDR3: TGCAGTGCTAGAGATCTATCCGAGGGTGGGTTCGGCAATGAGCAGTTCTTC.

V gene TRBV12-3 or TRBV12-4 combines with J gene TRBJ1-3, with D hard to call. The V and J ends lost 7 bases and 2 bases respectively, with 15 bases between them. This CDR3 is 15 amino acids long. The CDR3 reads CASKYFRDPGNTIYF. CDR3 nucleotide sequence: TGTGCCAGCAAATACTTCAGAGATCCTGGAAACACCATATATTTT.

Judged by abundance, this clonotype is medium-sized. This rearrangement joins TRBV2 to TRBJ1-2; the D is unclear. The CDR3 runs to 15 residues. V gave up 0 bases and J gave up 0 bases, with 8 bases separating them. CDR1 is SNHLY and CDR2 is FYNNEI in the germline V gene. CDR3 in amino acids: CASSEATRANYGYTF. Written as DNA, the CDR3 is TGTGCCAGCAGTGAAGCAACACGAGCTAACTATGGCTACACCTTC.

The chain recombines TRBV4-3 with TRBJ2-2, with a tentative D call TRBD1 (5 bases). Germline values: CDR1 LGHNA, CDR2 YSLEER. The CDR3 runs 14 residues. V was cut by 2 bases and J by 2 bases, with 6 bases left in between. CDR3 sequence (DNA): TGCGCCAGCAGCCAACAGGGTAACACCGGGGAGCTGTTTTTT. This codes for CASSQQGNTGELFF.

The rearrangement uses TRBV30 and TRBJ1-2, with D hard to call. The CDR3 runs 11 residues. The germline V and J ends were trimmed by 3 bases and 4 bases, with 6 bases remaining between them. Germline CDR1 and CDR2: GTSNPN and SVGIG (reference sequence). CDR3 DNA sequence: TGTGCCTGGAGACTCTCCTATGGCTACACCTTC. Translated: CAWRLSYGYTF.

This chain joins TRBV6-1 and TRBJ2-1; a weak D match, TRBD2 (6 bases). Germline V gene lookup returns CDR1 MNHNS and CDR2 SASEGT. V was trimmed by 6 bases and J by 5 bases, leaving 11 bases between them. The CDR3 is made up of 13 amino acids. The CDR3 nucleotides are TGTGCCAGCAGGGGGGGTCCGAACAATGAGCAGTTCTTC. This gives the protein CASRGGPNNEQFF.

The chain recombines TRBV6-1 with TRBJ1-3; D gene unclear. The germline V gene has CDR1 MNHNS and CDR2 SASEGT. V was pared by 6 bases and J by 0 bases, with 12 bases between. The CDR3 covers 15 residues. The CDR3: CASSYSLSSGNTIYF. The CDR3 DNA is TGTGCCAGCAGCTATAGTCTCTCCTCTGGAAACACCATATATTTT.

This clonotype was seen more than once but under ten times. This chain joins TRBV30 and TRBJ2-7, with 8 bases aligning to TRBD2. CDR1 is GTSNPN and CDR2 is SVGIG in the germline V gene (reference sequence). This CDR3 has 14 residues. J gave up 0 bases and V 1 base, and 2 bases lay outside the gene matches. For the CDR3, the DNA is TGTGCCTGGAGTGCGGGGGGGTTCTCCTACGAGCAGTACTTC. It yields the protein CAWSAGGFSYEQYF. Full variable domain (missing parts from reference TRBV30 and TRBJ2-7): SQTIHQWPATLVQPVGSPLSLECTVEGTSNPNLYWYRQAAGRGLQLLFYSVGIGQISSEVPQNLSASRPQDRQFILSSKKLLLSDSGFYLCAWSAGGFSYEQYFGPGTRLTVT.

The chain links TRBV12-3 or TRBV12-4 to TRBJ1-3; D unclear. The CDR3 spans 16 residues. The V end was cut by 4 bases, the J end by 0 bases, with 13 bases between. CDR3 in amino acids: CASSSTARTSGNTIYF. The CDR3 coding sequence is TGTGCCAGCAGTTCTACCGCACGGACCTCTGGAAACACCATATATTTT.

This clonotype was seen only a few times. The V call is TRBV6-1, the J call TRBJ2-3; 9 nucleotides agree with TRBD2. CDR3 length: 16 residues. CDR1 is MNHNS and CDR2 is SASEGT in the germline V gene. The V and J ends lost 1 base and 5 bases, in that order; junction bases with no gene match: 7. The CDR3 spells CASSEGAGGRLDTQYF. The CDR3 DNA sequence: TGTGCCAGCAGTGAAGGGGCGGGGGGGCGGTTAGATACGCAGTATTTT.

The chain recombines TRBV6-1 with TRBJ2-3, with D possibly TRBD2 on 7 matching bases. This CDR3 contains 13 residues. From germline, CDR1 is MNHNS and CDR2 SASEGT. Trimming cost V 6 bases and J 11 bases, with 18 bases left between them. CDR3 protein: CASRSGGGGGQYF. The CDR3 DNA reads as TGTGCCAGCAGGTCGGGGGGCGGGGGTGGGCAGTATTTT.

This clonotype has a handful of counts. This sequence joins TRBV19 and TRBJ2-7; D might be TRBD1 or TRBD2, each matching 6 bases. This CDR3 has 16 residues. Between the trimmed V and J ends, which lost 5 bases and 4 bases, there was a span of 21 bases. Germline assignment: CDR1 LNHDA and CDR2 SQIVND (reference sequence). The CDR3 reads CASSFGGRDKRYEQYF. The CDR3 DNA is TGTGCCAGTAGTTTCGGGGGTCGGGACAAAAGATACGAGCAGTACTTC.

The chain couples TRBV11-3 to TRBJ2-1; D gene uncertain. This CDR3 region has 13 residues. Per the germline V gene, CDR1 is SGHNT and CDR2 is YENEEA. V was shortened by 1 base and J by 5 bases, with 6 bases between the two germline ends. The CDR3 nucleotides are TGTGCCAGCAGCTTAGCAACGAACAATGAGCAGTTCTTC. Residues: CASSLATNNEQFF. The complete variable domain, with remaining parts taken from reference TRBV11-3 and TRBJ2-1, reads EAGVVQSPRYKIIEKKQPVAFWCNPISGHNTLYWYLQNLGQGPELLIRYENEEAVDDSQLPKDRFSAERLKGVDSTLKIQPAELGDSAVYLCASSLATNNEQFFGPGTRLTVL.

The V and J genes are TRBV20-1 and TRBJ1-6; D ambiguous. Looked up from germline, CDR1 is DFQATT and CDR2 is SNEGSKA (reference sequence). There are 15 residues in the CDR3. V lost 3 bases to trimming and J lost 9 bases, with 18 bases between them. The CDR3 sequence is CSASPGGLVTSPLHF. CDR3 bases: TGCAGTGCTAGTCCCGGCGGCCTGGTGACTTCACCCCTCCACTTT.

The genes are TRBV11-1 and TRBJ2-7; 9 bases match TRBD2. Germline CDR1 and CDR2: SGHAT and FQDESV (reference sequence). This CDR3 is built from 15 residues. Losses at the gene ends were 1 base for V and 2 bases for J; bases not matched to a gene: 3. DNA of the CDR3: TGTGCCAGCAGCTTAGTTGCGGGGGGGCCCTACGAGCAGTACTTC. It translates to CASSLVAGGPYEQYF.

V is TRBV11-3 and J is TRBJ2-7, with D perhaps matching TRBD2 (5 bases). Per germline, CDR1 SGHNT and CDR2 YENEEA. Trimming pared 4 bases from V and 10 bases from J, leaving 17 bases between. CDR3 length: 13 amino acids. The CDR3: CASSSPPTRYQYF. The CDR3 nucleotides read TGTGCCAGCAGCTCCCCCCCAACTAGATACCAGTACTTC. Drawing the rest from reference TRBV11-3 and TRBJ2-7, the complete variable domain is EAGVVQSPRYKIIEKKQPVAFWCNPISGHNTLYWYLQNLGQGPELLIRYENEEAVDDSQLPKDRFSAERLKGVDSTLKIQPAELGDSAVYLCASSSPPTRYQYFGPGTRLTVT.

This clonotype was counted a few times. Here the CDR3 DNA reads TGTGCCAGCAGCTTTTGGAGTCGTATATCGGCTAGGGAGAACACTGAAGCTTTCTTT. This gives the protein CASSFWSRISARENTEAFF. The genes are TRBV7-8 and TRBJ1-1, with no clear D. Trimming shortened V by 3 bases and J by 1 base, and 24 bases separated the two germline ends. The CDR3 sequence is 19 residues long. Germline V CDR1 and CDR2: SGHVS, FQNEAQ.

This clonotype was seen more than once but under ten times. The CDR3 reads CASSLGTAAVGYTF. CDR3 bases: TGTGCCAGCAGCTTGGGGACCGCGGCGGTAGGCTACACCTTC. The chain uses TRBV5-5 and TRBJ1-2, with no clear D. The V gene lost 0 bases and the J gene lost 8 bases, with 14 bases spanning the gap. Germline lookup yields CDR1 SGHKS and CDR2 YYEKEE (reference sequence). This CDR3 spans 14 amino acids. The full variable domain, its missing parts supplied by reference TRBV5-5 and TRBJ1-2, is DAGVTQSPTHLIKTRGQQVTLRCSPISGHKSVSWYQQVLGQGPQFIFQYYEKEERGRGNFPDRFSARQFPNYSSELNVNALLLGDSALYLCASSLGTAAVGYTFGSGTRLTVV.